The TCR beta chain under discussion was sequenced for a study of blood T cells in healthy people across ages. Overall study context: Template switching captured about one barcoded beta molecule per two T cells. Study conclusions and caveats: Relative to aged donors, long-lived donors carried more naive CD4+ cells and displayed higher diversity. Older age went with lower TCR beta diversity per million T cells, in a roughly linear way.

Germline assignment: CDR1 LGHNA and CDR2 YNFKEQ. Trimming at V came to 3 bases and at J to 1 base, leaving 3 bases not matched to a gene. The CDR3 runs to 16 residues. With a J-beta primer mix and a sample-barcoded 5' primer, a second PCR ran about 7 to 12 cycles. TCRdb re-derived calls from the 5' RACE reads in MiXCR, one entry per CDR3 protein. Here the sample spans about 780,000 distinct CDR3 sequences, about half being singletons. As concerns this clonotype: Its antigen is not known.

This receptor was taken from a man aged 80 or over in good health. The sequenced sample consisted of blood. This chain links TRBV4-2 with TRBJ2-3, with TRBD2 matching 11 bases. The CDR3 spells CASSQGSGRGTDTQYF. The CDR3 DNA is TGTGCCAGCAGCCAGGGTAGCGGGAGGGGCACAGATACGCAGTATTTT.